In this sample, the clone carrying this TCR beta chain turned up a few times. Its antigen remains unidentified. TCRdb processed the 5' RACE reads anew with MiXCR; each CDR3 protein has one entry. The sample carries about 190,000 distinct CDR3 sequences, 10% recorded once. This entry is derived from a study of T-cell memory formation after mild COVID-19. General study points: Pre-infection memory held some responding clones, suggesting pre-existing cross-reactive T cells responded. Whether second-wave clones peaking at day 37 were SARS-CoV-2 specific went unconfirmed.

Trimming left V 7 bases short and J 0 bases short, with 13 bases between. The CDR3 is 15 amino acids. Germline CDR1 SGHRS, CDR2 YFSETQ. Sample: PBMCs or a T cell subset sorted from them (not recorded which). The chain combines TRBV5-1 with TRBJ1-4; no clear D gene. This receptor was obtained from a man between 18 and 35 years old who had mild COVID-19 (a few samples of this study predate the infection). Cell type and time point are not known. CDR3 DNA: TGCGCCAGCCGTGTATCACCGACAACTAATGAAAAACTGTTTTTT. Translating it yields CASRVSPTTNEKLFF.